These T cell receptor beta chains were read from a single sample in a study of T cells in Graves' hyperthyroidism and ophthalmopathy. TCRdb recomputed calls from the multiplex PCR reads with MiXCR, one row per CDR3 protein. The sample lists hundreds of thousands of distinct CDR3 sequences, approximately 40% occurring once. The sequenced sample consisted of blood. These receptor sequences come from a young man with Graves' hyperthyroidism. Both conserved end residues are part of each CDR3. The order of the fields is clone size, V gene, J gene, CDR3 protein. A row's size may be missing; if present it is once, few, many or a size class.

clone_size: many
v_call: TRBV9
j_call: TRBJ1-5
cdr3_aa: CASSVEGDDQPQHF

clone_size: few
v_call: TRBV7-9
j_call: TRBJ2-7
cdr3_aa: CASSPWEGASGEQYF

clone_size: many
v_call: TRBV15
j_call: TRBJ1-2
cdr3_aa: CATREGAYGYTF

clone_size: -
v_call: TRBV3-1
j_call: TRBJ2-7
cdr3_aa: CASSSYRDHEQYF

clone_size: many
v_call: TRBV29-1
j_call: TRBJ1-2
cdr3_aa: CSAWTGFNYGYTF

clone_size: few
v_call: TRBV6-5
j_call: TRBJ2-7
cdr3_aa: CASRPGQSSYEQYF

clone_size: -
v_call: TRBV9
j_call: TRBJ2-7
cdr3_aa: CASSPGGTEHEQYF

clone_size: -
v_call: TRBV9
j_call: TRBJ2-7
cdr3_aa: CASVDNRTYYEQYF

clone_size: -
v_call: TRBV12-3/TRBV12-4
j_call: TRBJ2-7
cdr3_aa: CASASRGQGREQYF

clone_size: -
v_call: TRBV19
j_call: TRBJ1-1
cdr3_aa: CASSRAGGMMNTEAFF

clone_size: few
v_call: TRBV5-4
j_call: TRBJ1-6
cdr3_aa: CASSQDPVSKSPLHF

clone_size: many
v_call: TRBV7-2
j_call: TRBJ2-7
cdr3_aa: CASSLGWDEQYF